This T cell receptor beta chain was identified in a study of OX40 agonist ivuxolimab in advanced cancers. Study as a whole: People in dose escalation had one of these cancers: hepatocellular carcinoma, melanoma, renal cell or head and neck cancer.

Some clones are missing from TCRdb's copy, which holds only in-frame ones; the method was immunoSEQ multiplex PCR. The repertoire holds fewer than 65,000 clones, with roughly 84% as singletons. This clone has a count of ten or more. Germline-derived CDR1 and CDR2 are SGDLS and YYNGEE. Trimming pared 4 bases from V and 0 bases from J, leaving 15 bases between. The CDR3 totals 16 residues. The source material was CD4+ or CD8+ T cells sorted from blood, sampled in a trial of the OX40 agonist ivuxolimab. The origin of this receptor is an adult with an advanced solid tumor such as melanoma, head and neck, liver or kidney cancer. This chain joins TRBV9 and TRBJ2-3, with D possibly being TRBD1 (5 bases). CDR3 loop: CASSLKWAGSTDTQYF. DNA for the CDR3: TGTGCCAGCAGCCTCAAATGGGCAGGGAGCACAGATACGCAGTATTTT.